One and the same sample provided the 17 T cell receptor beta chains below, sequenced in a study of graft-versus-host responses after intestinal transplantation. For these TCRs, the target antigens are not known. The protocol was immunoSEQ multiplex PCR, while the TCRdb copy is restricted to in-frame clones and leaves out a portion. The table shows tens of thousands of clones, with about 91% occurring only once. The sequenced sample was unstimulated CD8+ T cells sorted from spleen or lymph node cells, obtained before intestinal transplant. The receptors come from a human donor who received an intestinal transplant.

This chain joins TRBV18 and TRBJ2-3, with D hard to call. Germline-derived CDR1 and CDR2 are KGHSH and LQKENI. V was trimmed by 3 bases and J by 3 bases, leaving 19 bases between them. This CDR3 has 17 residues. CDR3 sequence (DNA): TGTGCCAGCTCACCGCCAGTCTGGGTGGGCGCGACAGATACGCAGTATTTT. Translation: CASSPPVWVGATDTQYF.

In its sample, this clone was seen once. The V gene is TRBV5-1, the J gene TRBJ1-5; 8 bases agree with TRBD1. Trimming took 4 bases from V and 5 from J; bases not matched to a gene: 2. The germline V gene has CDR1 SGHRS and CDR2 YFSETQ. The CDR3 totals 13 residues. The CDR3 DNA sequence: TGCGCCAGCAGCCCGACAGGGGATCAGCCCCAGCATTTT. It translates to CASSPTGDQPQHF. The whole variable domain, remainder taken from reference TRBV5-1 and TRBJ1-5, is KAGVTQTPRYLIKTRGQQVTLSCSPISGHRSVSWYQQTPGQGLQFLFEYFSETQRNKGNFPGRFSGRQFSNSRSEMNVSTLELGDSALYLCASSPTGDQPQHFGDGTRLSIL.

The CDR3: CASSWGVDGYTF. The DNA of the CDR3 is TGTGCCAGCAGTTGGGGGGTGGATGGCTACACCTTC. The chain couples TRBV28 to TRBJ1-2, with TRBD1 as a possible D gene (5 bases). This CDR3 comprises 12 residues. Trimming took off 4 bases at V and 6 bases at J, with 9 bases between the two ends. From germline, CDR1 is MDHEN and CDR2 SYDVKM.

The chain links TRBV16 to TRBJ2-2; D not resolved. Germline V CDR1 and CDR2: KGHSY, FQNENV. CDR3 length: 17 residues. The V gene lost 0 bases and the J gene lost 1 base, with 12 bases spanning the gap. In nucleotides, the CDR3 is TGTGCCAGCAGCCAATCGTTACCGATAGTGAACACCGGGGAGCTGTTTTTT. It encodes CASSQSLPIVNTGELFF. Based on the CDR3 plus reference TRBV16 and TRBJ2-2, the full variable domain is GEEVAQTPKHLVRGEGQKAKLYCAPIKGHSYVFWYQQVLKNEFKFLISFQNENVFDETGMPKERFSAKCLPNSPCSLEIQATKLEDSAVYFCASSQSLPIVNTGELFFGEGSRLTVL.

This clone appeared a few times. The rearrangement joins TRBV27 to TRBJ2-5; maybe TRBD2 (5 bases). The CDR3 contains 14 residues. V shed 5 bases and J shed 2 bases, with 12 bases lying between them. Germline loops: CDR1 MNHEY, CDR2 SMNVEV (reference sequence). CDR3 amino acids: CASSPEREQETQYF. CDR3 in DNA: TGTGCCAGCAGTCCCGAGAGGGAACAAGAGACCCAGTACTTC.

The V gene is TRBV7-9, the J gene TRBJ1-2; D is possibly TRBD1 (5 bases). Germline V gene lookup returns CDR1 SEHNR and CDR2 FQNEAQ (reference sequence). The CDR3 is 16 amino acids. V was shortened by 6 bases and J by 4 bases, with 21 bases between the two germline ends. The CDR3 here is CASSETLTRVVYGYTF. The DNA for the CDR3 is TGTGCCAGCAGTGAAACGTTGACCAGGGTTGTCTATGGCTACACCTTC.

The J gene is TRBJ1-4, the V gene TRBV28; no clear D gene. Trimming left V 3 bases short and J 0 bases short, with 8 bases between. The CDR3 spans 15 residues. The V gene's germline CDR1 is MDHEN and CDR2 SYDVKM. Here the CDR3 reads CASSLTGATNEKLFF. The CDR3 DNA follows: TGTGCCAGCAGTTTGACGGGAGCAACTAATGAAAAACTGTTTTTT. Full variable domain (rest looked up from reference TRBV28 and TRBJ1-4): DVKVTQSSRYLVKRTGEKVFLECVQDMDHENMFWYRQDPGLGLRLIYFSYDVKMKEKGDIPEGYSVSREKKERFSLILESASTNQTSMYLCASSLTGATNEKLFFGSGTQLSVL.

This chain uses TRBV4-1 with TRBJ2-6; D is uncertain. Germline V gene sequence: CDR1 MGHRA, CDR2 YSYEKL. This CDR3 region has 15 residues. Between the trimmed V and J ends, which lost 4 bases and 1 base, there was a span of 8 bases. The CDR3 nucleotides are TGCGCCAGCAGCCCCTATGTTTCTGGGGCCAACGTCCTGACTTTC. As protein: CASSPYVSGANVLTF.

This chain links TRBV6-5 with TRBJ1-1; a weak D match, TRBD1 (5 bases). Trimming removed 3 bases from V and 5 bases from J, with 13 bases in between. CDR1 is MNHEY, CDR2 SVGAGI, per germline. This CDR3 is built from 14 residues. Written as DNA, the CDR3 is TGTGCCAGCAGTTATACAGATAGGGGTACTGAAGCTTTCTTT. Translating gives CASSYTDRGTEAFF.

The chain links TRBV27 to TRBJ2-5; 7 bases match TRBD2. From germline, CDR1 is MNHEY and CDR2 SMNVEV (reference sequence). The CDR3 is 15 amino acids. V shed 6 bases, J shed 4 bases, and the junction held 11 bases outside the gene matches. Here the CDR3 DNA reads TGTGCCAGCAGCCCAACCCCGGGACTAAGAGAGACCCAGTACTTC. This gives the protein CASSPTPGLRETQYF.

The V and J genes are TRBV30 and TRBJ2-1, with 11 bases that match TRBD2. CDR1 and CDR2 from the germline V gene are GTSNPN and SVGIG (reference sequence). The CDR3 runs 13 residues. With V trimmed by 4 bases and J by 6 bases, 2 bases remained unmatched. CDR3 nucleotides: TGTGCCTGGATAACTAGCGGGAGCAATGAGCAGTTCTTC. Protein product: CAWITSGSNEQFF.

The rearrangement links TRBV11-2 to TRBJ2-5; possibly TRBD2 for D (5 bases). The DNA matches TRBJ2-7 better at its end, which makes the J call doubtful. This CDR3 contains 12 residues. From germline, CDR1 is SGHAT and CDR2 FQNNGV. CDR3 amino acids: CASSLTSYEQYF. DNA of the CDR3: TGTGCCAGCAGCTTAACTAGCTACGAGCAGTACTTC.

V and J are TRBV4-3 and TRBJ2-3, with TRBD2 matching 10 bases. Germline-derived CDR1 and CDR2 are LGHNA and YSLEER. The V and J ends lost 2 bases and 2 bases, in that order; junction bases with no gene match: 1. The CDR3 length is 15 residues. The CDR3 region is CASSQSGGATDTQYF. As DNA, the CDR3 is TGCGCCAGCAGCCAAAGCGGGGGGGCCACAGATACGCAGTATTTT.

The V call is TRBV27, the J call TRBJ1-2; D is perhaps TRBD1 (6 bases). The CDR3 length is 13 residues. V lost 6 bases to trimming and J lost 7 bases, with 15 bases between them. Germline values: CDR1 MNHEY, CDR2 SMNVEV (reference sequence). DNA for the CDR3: TGTGCCAGCAGCTTAAACAGGGATGGTGGCTACACCTTC. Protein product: CASSLNRDGGYTF.

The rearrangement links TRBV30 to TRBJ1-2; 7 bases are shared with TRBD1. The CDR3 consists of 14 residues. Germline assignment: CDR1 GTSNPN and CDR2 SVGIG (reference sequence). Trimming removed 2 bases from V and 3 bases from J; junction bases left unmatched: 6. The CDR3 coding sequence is TGTGCCTGGAGTTTCGGGACAGCCCACTATGGCTACACCTTC. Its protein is CAWSFGTAHYGYTF. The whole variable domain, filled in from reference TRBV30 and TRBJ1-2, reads SQTIHQWPATLVQPVGSPLSLECTVEGTSNPNLYWYRQAAGRGLQLLFYSVGIGQISSEVPQNLSASRPQDRQFILSSKKLLLSDSGFYLCAWSFGTAHYGYTFGSGTRLTVV.

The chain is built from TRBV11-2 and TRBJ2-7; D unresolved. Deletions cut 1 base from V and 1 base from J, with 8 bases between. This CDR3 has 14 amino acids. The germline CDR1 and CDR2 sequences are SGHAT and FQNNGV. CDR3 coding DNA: TGTGCCAGCAGCTTAGTGCGGAATTCCTACGAGCAGTACTTC. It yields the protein CASSLVRNSYEQYF.

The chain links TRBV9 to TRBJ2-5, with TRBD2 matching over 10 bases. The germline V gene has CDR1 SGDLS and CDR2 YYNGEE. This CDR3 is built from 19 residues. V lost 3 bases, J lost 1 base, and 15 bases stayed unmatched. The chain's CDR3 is CASSAPTSGSWFFQETQYF. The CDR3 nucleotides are TGTGCCAGCAGCGCCCCGACTAGCGGGTCCTGGTTTTTCCAAGAGACCCAGTACTTC.